These 5 T cell receptor beta chains were sequenced from one sample in a study of T cell repertoires in cytomegalovirus infection. TCRdb ran MiXCR on the reads and lists one entry per CDR3 protein. The sample includes roughly 570,000 distinct CDR3 sequences, 40% of them seen just once. These receptors' antigens are unknown. The sequencing here drew on cultured PBMCs, taken from culture after CMV antigen stimulation. All receptors derive from a human donor in good health (CMV status not recorded). Some clones in this sample may be carry-over from other donors' samples.

This chain joins TRBV9 and TRBJ2-2, with 8 bases matching TRBD2. V lost 4 bases to trimming and J lost 5 bases; unmatched junction nucleotides: 13. The CDR3 is 17 residues long. CDR1 is SGDLS, CDR2 YYNGEE, per germline. The CDR3 nucleotides read TGTGCCAGCAGCATTACAATAGCGGGGTTAGATACCGGGGAGCTGTTTTTT. Translated, it gives CASSITIAGLDTGELFF.

A few counts support this clonotype. The chain couples TRBV20-1 to TRBJ1-1, with D possibly TRBD1 on 6 matching bases. Germline CDR1 and CDR2: DFQATT and SNEGSKA (reference sequence). The CDR3 is made up of 14 amino acids. V shed 5 bases and J shed 5 bases, with 18 bases lying between them. The CDR3 DNA sequence: TGCAGTGCTGGGGCAACAGGGAAGGGAACTGAAGCTTTCTTT. It yields the protein CSAGATGKGTEAFF.

CDR3 sequence (DNA): TGTGCCAGCAGCGGGCGGAACTACAATGAGCAGTTCTTC. Amino acids: CASSGRNYNEQFF. This chain uses TRBV7-2 with TRBJ2-1; no definite D call. The germline CDR1 and CDR2 sequences are SGHTA and FQGNSA. The CDR3 totals 13 residues. Trimming removed 5 bases from V and 3 bases from J, with 8 bases in between.

This clonotype was seen more than once but under ten times. The chain carries TRBV10-1 and TRBJ2-5; D call uncertain. V was pared by 8 bases and J by 4 bases, with 14 bases between. There are 13 residues in the CDR3. CDR1 is WNHNN and CDR2 is SYGVQD in the germline V gene (reference sequence). CDR3 nucleotides: TGCGCCAGCGGCACCCGAGAGCCAGAGACCCAGTACTTC. This gives the protein CASGTREPETQYF.

Only a few counts were recorded for this clonotype. The gene calls are TRBV2 and TRBJ1-4; D is unresolved. The germline CDR1 and CDR2 sequences are SNHLY and FYNNEI. Trimming removed 3 bases from V and 0 bases from J, with 11 bases in between. The CDR3 is made up of 16 amino acids. The CDR3 DNA follows: TGTGCCAGCAGTGAGTCCCCCCGGACAACTAATGAAAAACTGTTTTTT. Translating it yields CASSESPRTTNEKLFF. Full variable domain (outside the CDR3, taken from reference TRBV2 and TRBJ1-4): EPEVTQTPSHQVTQMGQEVILRCVPISNHLYFYWYRQILGQKVEFLVSFYNNEISEKSEIFDDQFSVERPDGSNFTLKIRSTKLEDSAMYFCASSESPRTTNEKLFFGSGTQLSVL.